This note documents a single T cell receptor (beta chain) sequence. In its sample, this clonotype was seen a few times. What this receptor recognizes is not known. Qualities for individual bases were not recorded, and no much larger clone is one base off. The source of the sample is a study of T cells in Graves' hyperthyroidism and ophthalmopathy (dated by TCRdb to the late 2010s). Study-level background: Peripheral blood samples were taken at initial diagnosis, before any treatment was given. In several Graves' hyperthyroidism patients, the study also compared T-cell repertoires from thyroid tissue with T-cell repertoires from blood. Once sampling was done, hyperthyroidism patients were given methimazole at a starting dose of 30 mg daily, whereas ophthalmopathy patients were given high-dose intravenous methylprednisolone. The roughly 100 discovery patients were randomly divided into training and test sets at a 7:3 ratio. Prospective prediction of ophthalmopathy was tested in an independent validation cohort of 18 to 20 hyperthyroidism patients and 15 to 17 patients who later progressed to ophthalmopathy. A discovery cohort of around 100 patients, about 40 with Graves' ophthalmopathy and under 60 with stable Graves' hyperthyroidism, was used to find distinguishing TCR V-J signatures. The paper reports TCR Vbeta CDR3 sequencing of 130 to 150 peripheral blood samples: around 45 ophthalmopathy, roughly 80 hyperthyroidism and around 17 progressor patients.

Paper-wide results and their limitations: Most expanded thyroid clonotypes (frequency above 0.001) were also detected in blood, suggesting blood repertoires may reflect thyroid immune responses. In validation, the model predicted progression to ophthalmopathy with 60% to 71% sensitivity and about 72% specificity, a median of about six months before onset. No statistical method was used to set the sample size in advance, and investigators knew the group allocation. A model built on a 13 V-J signature distinguished ophthalmopathy from stable hyperthyroidism, reaching around 87% sensitivity and around 81% specificity in cross-validation and 80%/75% in testing.

The TCR beta CDR3 regions were amplified from RNA transcripts. The first round of RT-PCR for the TCR CDR3 was performed with the HTBI primer set and the Qiagen OneStep RT-PCR kit. The libraries were constructed in a second round of multiplex PCR and then size-selected and purified. Sequencing of the libraries was done on an Illumina HiSeq2000 using paired-end 100 bp reads. The study's own analysis went as follows. Raw data were processed with SOAPnuke, discarding reads with adapters, uncalled bases, mean Phred below 15, or no exact constant-primer or identifier match. COPE v1.2.5 was used to merge the high-quality paired reads, and each unique nucleotide sequence was defined as a clonotype. MiTCR v1.1 was used to align clonotypes to the IMGT TRBV, TRBD and TRBJ reference segments. Analysis was restricted to V-J combinations with a frequency above 0.0001, which covered roughly 99% of repertoires. A TCS score was defined as the ratio of F50 (clonal expansion) to E x V (chaos), with BLOSUM62-based TCRdist applied between CDR3 peptides within each V-J. Welch's t-statistics and random forest reduced 500 to 550 V-J features to 10 to 15, which were used in a naive Bayes classifier (R e1071). The Morisita-Horn index was used to measure how similar the thyroid and blood repertoires were. The raw public reads went through TCRdb reprocessing: fastp at Q25, MiXCR clone calling, in-frame beta chains kept. Every entry covers one CDR3 protein and lists the most common genes and DNA from its rows. V and J calls and clone size were set by TCRdb, not the authors. The sample table contains over 700,000 distinct CDR3 sequences; only one count was recorded for under 45% of them. The ten biggest clones cover 31% of the sample.

From the germline V gene (reference sequence), CDR1 is DFQATT and CDR2 is SNEGSKA. CDR3 length: 17 amino acids, cysteine to phenylalanine. The sequence is cut down to CDR3 DNA, 51 bases in frame from base 1. Trimming leaves V shorter by 3 bases and J shorter by 3 bases, with the junction holding 12 bases beyond the gene matches. Stable Graves' hyperthyroidism was defined as the absence of progression to ophthalmopathy over 18 months of follow-up. The hyperthyroidism patients were between 18 and 65 years old and newly diagnosed, with a disease duration of less than 2 months. Exclusion was applied to patients with uncontrolled infections, other autoimmune diseases, pregnancy or lactation. Diagnoses relied on clinical symptoms, serum thyroxine and TRAb, thyroid ultrasound and orbital computed tomography. Ficoll-Paque density gradient centrifugation was used to isolate PBMCs from about 9 ml of fresh peripheral blood. Trizol reagent was used to extract total RNA, and RNA quality was then checked on an Agilent 2100 Bioanalyzer.

Material: blood. This receptor chain uses TRBV20-1 and TRBJ1-3, and 9 junctional nucleotides match TRBD1. This TCR was recovered from a woman in her thirties or forties with Graves' hyperthyroidism. The sequence in DNA is TGCAGTGCTAGCGACGATGGACAGGGGAATGTTGGAAACACCATATATTTT. Translation gives CSASDDGQGNVGNTIYF.